These 20 T cell receptor beta chains share one sample of origin, sequenced in a study of CD8 T cells in Susac syndrome. About 0.45 to 1 ug RNA was reverse transcribed with random hexamers. TCRdb processed the immunoSEQ multiplex PCR reads anew with MiXCR; each CDR3 protein has one entry. The sample lists 150,000 to 200,000 distinct CDR3 sequences, just under 95% occurring once. Source material: CD4+ T cells from PBMCs. These receptors originate from a human donor in good health.

V usage is TRBV7-8 and J usage is TRBJ2-3; 9 nucleotides align to TRBD1. CDR3 length equals 15 residues. Germline V gene data show CDR1 as SGHVS and CDR2 as FQNEAQ. The junction had 8 bases not matched to a gene; V was cut back by 5 bases and J by 5 bases. The CDR3 is CASSPQGASGDTQYF. In DNA, the CDR3 is TGTGCCAGCAGCCCACAGGGGGCTTCGGGAGATACGCAGTATTTT.

This clonotype appeared a single time. CDR3 DNA sequence: TGTGCCAGCATACCCAGGGGGCCTACAGATACGCAGTATTTT. Translating it yields CASIPRGPTDTQYF. The chain combines TRBV6-1 with TRBJ2-3, with TRBD1 identical over 8 bases. J lost 3 bases, V lost 7 bases, and 6 bases had no gene match. The CDR3 sequence is 14 residues long. Per germline, CDR1 MNHNS and CDR2 SASEGT.

This clonotype came up once. The chain links TRBV18 to TRBJ1-1; D not resolved. This CDR3 region has 13 residues. Germline CDR1 and CDR2: KGHSH and LQKENI. The ends were cut back, 8 bases at V and 7 bases at J, with 17 bases in the middle. The CDR3 loop reads CASAITGSGEAFF. CDR3 sequence (DNA): TGTGCCAGCGCAATCACCGGGAGTGGTGAAGCTTTCTTT.

This clonotype has a single count. The chain uses TRBV3-1 and TRBJ2-3; 9 bases fit TRBD2. V shed 5 bases and J 2 bases; nucleotides not matched to a gene: 11. Germline CDR1 is LGHDT and CDR2 is YNNKEL (reference sequence). The CDR3 runs 17 residues. The CDR3 sequence is CASSSMSTSGPTDTQYF. Here the CDR3 DNA reads TGTGCCAGCAGCTCCATGTCTACTAGCGGGCCCACAGATACGCAGTATTTT.

The chain recombines TRBV4-1 with TRBJ1-2; a possible D gene is TRBD1 (5 bases). The CDR3 is made up of 15 amino acids. Deletions cut 0 bases from V and 8 bases from J, with 16 bases between. Germline V gene lookup returns CDR1 MGHRA and CDR2 YSYEKL. CDR3 nucleotides: TGCGCCAGCAGCCAAGATGATTCAAGGGGCTTGGGCTACACCTTC. It translates to CASSQDDSRGLGYTF.

CDR3 sequence (DNA): TGTGCCAGCAGCCGGCTAGCGGGGGGAGGTCAGACAGATACGCAGTATTTT. Amino acid sequence: CASSRLAGGGQTDTQYF. This chain joins TRBV7-8 and TRBJ2-3; 11 nucleotides agree with TRBD2. The germline V gene has CDR1 SGHVS and CDR2 FQNEAQ. V shed 5 bases, J shed 3 bases, and the junction held 10 bases outside the gene matches. The CDR3 is made up of 17 amino acids. Complete variable domain (other parts from reference TRBV7-8 and TRBJ2-3): GAGVSQSPRYKVAKRGQDVALRCDPISGHVSLFWYQQALGQGPEFLTYFQNEAQLDKSGLPSDRFFAERPEGSVSTLKIQRTQQEDSAVYLCASSRLAGGGQTDTQYFGPGTRLTVL.

This rearrangement joins TRBV6-6 to TRBJ1-6; no reliable D call. Germline V CDR1 and CDR2: MNHNY, SVGAGI (reference sequence). V was pared by 4 bases and J by 9 bases, with 16 bases between. The CDR3 covers 15 residues. CDR3 nucleotide sequence: TGTGCCAGCAGTTCCCCCGCAGCGGGGATTTCACCCCTCCACTTT. Protein sequence: CASSSPAAGISPLHF.

The rearrangement links TRBV20-1 to TRBJ2-3; TRBD2 agrees at 9 bases. V lost 7 bases to trimming and J lost 1 base; unmatched junction nucleotides: 6. Germline lookup yields CDR1 DFQATT and CDR2 SNEGSKA (reference sequence). The CDR3 is 14 amino acids. The CDR3 reads CSGWLAGRTDTQYF. The DNA for the CDR3 is TGCAGTGGCTGGCTAGCGGGGCGCACAGATACGCAGTATTTT.

This chain uses TRBV10-2 with TRBJ2-3, with 8 nucleotides matching TRBD2. The CDR3 covers 15 residues. Looked up from germline, CDR1 is WSHSY and CDR2 is SAAADI. V was pared by 3 bases and J by 1 base, with 3 bases of the junction left unmatched. CDR3 residues: CASSDSAGGTDTQYF. The CDR3 DNA sequence: TGCGCCAGCAGTGATTCAGCGGGGGGCACAGATACGCAGTATTTT.

The chain employs TRBV15 and TRBJ2-1, with 8 bases lining up with TRBD2. Trimming at V came to 2 bases and at J to 7 bases, leaving 10 bases not matched to a gene. This CDR3 comprises 16 residues. Germline assignment: CDR1 LNHNV and CDR2 YYDKDF (reference sequence). CDR3 region: CATSRTGGAVWNEQFF. CDR3 sequence (DNA): TGTGCCACCAGCAGAACCGGGGGGGCCGTATGGAATGAGCAGTTCTTC.

The rearrangement joins TRBV7-8 to TRBJ1-1, with D possibly TRBD1 on 5 matching bases. Germline-derived CDR1 and CDR2 are SGHVS and FQNEAQ. This CDR3 comprises 15 residues. The V and J ends lost 3 bases and 4 bases respectively, with 15 bases between them. The CDR3 coding sequence is TGTGCCAGCAGCTTGACCGGGACCGTCAGCACTGAAGCTTTCTTT. It codes for CASSLTGTVSTEAFF. The full variable domain, completed using reference TRBV7-8 and TRBJ1-1, is GAGVSQSPRYKVAKRGQDVALRCDPISGHVSLFWYQQALGQGPEFLTYFQNEAQLDKSGLPSDRFFAERPEGSVSTLKIQRTQQEDSAVYLCASSLTGTVSTEAFFGQGTRLTVV.

The chain employs TRBV4-1 and TRBJ1-5; D might be TRBD1 (6 bases). The CDR3 is 16 residues long. Trimming cost V 4 bases and J 3 bases, with 16 bases left between them. Germline values: CDR1 MGHRA, CDR2 YSYEKL. CDR3: CASSPIPGQLNQPQHF. In DNA, the CDR3 is TGCGCCAGCAGCCCAATCCCCGGACAGCTCAATCAGCCCCAGCATTTT.

This chain uses TRBV20-1 with TRBJ2-5; 9 bases agree with TRBD1. There are 12 residues in the CDR3. Per the germline V gene, CDR1 is DFQATT and CDR2 is SNEGSKA (reference sequence). The V and J ends lost 6 bases and 3 bases, in that order; junction bases with no gene match: 2. CDR3 DNA: TGCAGTGCAGGGACAGGGAAAGAGACCCAGTACTTC. Residues: CSAGTGKETQYF.

The CDR3 bases are TGTGCCACCGTAGGGGTGAGCGGCACTGAAGCTTTCTTT. Protein sequence: CATVGVSGTEAFF. The chain combines TRBV6-1 with TRBJ1-1; TRBD1 might be the D (5 bases). V was clipped by 10 bases and J by 4 bases, with 16 bases between them. Germline V gene sequence: CDR1 MNHNS, CDR2 SASEGT. The CDR3 sequence is 13 residues long.

The gene calls are TRBV19 and TRBJ2-2; TRBD2 might be the D (6 bases). This CDR3 has 15 amino acids. Germline V gives CDR1 LNHDA, CDR2 SQIVND (reference sequence). V was cut by 3 bases and J by 8 bases, with 16 bases left in between. CDR3 loop: CASSIAGSLGGELFF. The CDR3, as DNA: TGTGCCAGTAGTATCGCGGGGTCTCTAGGGGGGGAGCTGTTTTTT.

The chain employs TRBV18 and TRBJ2-2, with D possibly being TRBD2 (6 bases). The germline V gene encodes CDR1 KGHSH and CDR2 LQKENI. With 7 bases removed from V and 1 base from J, the gap between germline ends came to 10 bases. The CDR3 totals 14 residues. CDR3 bases: TGTGCCAGCTACGGGGGAGTGAACACCGGGGAGCTGTTTTTT. Its protein is CASYGGVNTGELFF.

The rearrangement uses TRBV20-1 and TRBJ2-3, with 9 bases matching TRBD2. The germline CDR1 and CDR2 sequences are DFQATT and SNEGSKA (reference sequence). CDR3 size: 15 residues. V shed 3 bases and J 0 bases; nucleotides not matched to a gene: 4. CDR3 nucleotide sequence: TGCAGTGCTAGTGAAGCGGGGGGAAGCACAGATACGCAGTATTTT. Protein: CSASEAGGSTDTQYF.

V gene TRBV6-1 combines with J gene TRBJ1-6; D unresolved. This CDR3 is built from 12 residues. CDR1 and CDR2 (germline): MNHNS, SASEGT. V was cut by 3 bases and J by 8 bases, with 5 bases left in between. The chain's CDR3 is CASSEGYSPLHF. For the CDR3, the DNA is TGTGCCAGCAGTGAGGGATATTCACCCCTCCACTTT.

This rearrangement joins TRBV9 to TRBJ1-3; possibly TRBD1 for D (6 bases). The CDR3 is 13 amino acids. The germline CDR1 and CDR2 sequences are SGDLS and YYNGEE. V lost 2 bases and J lost 8, with 11 bases in between. CDR3 sequence reads: CASSVPGADTIYF. The CDR3 DNA sequence: TGTGCCAGCAGCGTCCCGGGGGCGGACACCATATATTTT.

The chain joins TRBV6-5 to TRBJ1-2, with TRBD1 as a possible D gene (6 bases). Germline V gene data show CDR1 as MNHEY and CDR2 as SVGAGI. The CDR3 is 16 amino acids. With 0 bases removed from V and 6 bases from J, the gap between germline ends came to 17 bases. CDR3 region: CASSYSRDIIIHGYTF. The CDR3 bases are TGTGCCAGCAGTTACTCGCGGGACATAATAATCCATGGCTACACCTTC.